This entry describes one T cell receptor (delta chain). As yet, its antigen is unknown. After alphabeta T cell depletion, CD3+ Vdelta1+ Vdelta2- thymocytes were sorted. Extracted RNA was reverse transcribed into cDNA. Pooled V-gene forward primers with one constant-region reverse primer generated the CDR3 amplicons by multiplex PCR. TCRdb reprocessed the multiplex PCR reads through CATT. The table lists about 27,000 delta-chain clones, less than 30% of them singletons. This sample is part of a study of Vδ1+ human thymocytes. Study-level points and caveats: Thymic TRG and TRD repertoires appeared highly polyclonal. Thymic delta-chain repertoires held about 20% Vdelta2 sequences and few Vdelta3, despite high sort purity. The authors advised highly purified populations and single-cell validation.

Germline CDR1 reads TSWWSYY; CDR2 reads QGS. This CDR3 comprises 25 residues. Trimming removed 5 bases from V and 0 bases from J, with 43 bases in between. The chain combines TRDV1 with TRDJ1; D possibly corresponds to TRDD2 (5 bases). Sequencing input: Vdelta1+ gamma-delta thymocytes from the thymus. Noted subset: FACS-sorted CD3+ TCRalphabeta- TCRVdelta1+ TCRVdelta2- thymocytes. The receptor's source is a boy less than two years old who had congenital heart surgery. Written as DNA, the CDR3 is TGTGCTCTTGGGAAGAACTCCCTAGATTCTTCGAATAATCCCCTCTTCCCCGAGTACACCGATAAACTCATCTTT. Its protein is CALGKNSLDSSNNPLFPEYTDKLIF.